This record covers a single T cell receptor beta chain. In the original analysis: Estimation of nucleated cell counts was performed using reference gene primer amplification. The data were produced by immunoSEQ multiplex PCR, yet TCRdb's version contains in-frame clones alone and is incomplete. That table gives V, J and clone size, and the DNA gave D and trimming. This sample yields roughly 20,000 clones, of which about four fifths are seen a single time; about 56% belongs to the top ten. This CDR3 region has 18 residues. With 4 bases clipped from V and 4 bases from J, the junction kept 8 bases outside the gene matches. CDR1 is SGHTA and CDR2 is FQGNSA in the germline V gene. This sample stems from a study of blood T cell repertoires in COVID-19. Study at large: Italy, Spain and the United States were the sources of the convalescent and acute COVID-19 samples. The analysed material was cDNA or gDNA that came from T cells, B-cell-depleted T cells, or PBMCs.

Sequenced material: peripheral blood. V and J are TRBV7-2 and TRBJ2-1, with TRBD2 matching 15 bases. The source of this sequence is an elderly man with acute or convalescent COVID-19. This chain's CDR3 is CASSSTGTSGRTYNEQFF. The CDR3 DNA reads as TGTGCCAGCAGCTCAACCGGGACTAGCGGGAGGACTTACAATGAGCAGTTCTTC.